This T cell receptor (beta chain) was captured in a study of shared clonotypes between healthy human individuals. Study information: CD4 naive and CD4 memory each took three plates per donor, while CD8 naive took two and CD8 memory one.

This CDR3 is built from 12 residues. Germline V gene sequence: CDR1 MNHEY, CDR2 SMNVEV (reference sequence). With 5 bases removed from V and 8 bases from J, the gap between germline ends came to 10 bases. As defined, naive CD8 cells were CD45RO-negative and positively selected for CCR7, with terminally differentiated effector memory CD45RA+ cells excluded. About this clone itself: Its antigen remains unknown.

The assay was carried out at the deep level. Assay: immunoSEQ multiplex PCR; the TCRdb copy retains only in-frame clones and omits some. Among around 1.9 million clones listed, roughly 93% were seen once. Whole-study results and caveats: The four-donor shared clonotypes exceeded non-shared clonotypes in generation probability, with non-shared ones scoring lower. Larger estimated richness was generally seen in naive subsets than in memory subsets.

Sample: naive CD8+ T cells from PBMCs. The TCR originated in a man younger than 35 in good health. Some clones in this sample may be carry-over from other donors' samples. The chain uses TRBV27 and TRBJ2-1; possibly TRBD1 for D (5 bases). In nucleotides, the CDR3 is TGTGCCAGCAGTCAGACAGTCCATGAGCAGTTCTTC. Translation gives CASSQTVHEQFF.